This entry lists 29 T cell receptor beta chains sequenced from one sample in a study of T cell responses to AZD1222 COVID-19 vaccine. Clones were read by immunoSEQ multiplex PCR, and TCRdb kept only the in-frame ones, dropping some. The data show about 160,000 clones, around nine tenths seen once. The sample here was peripheral blood, taken on day 0 of AZD1222 vaccination. These receptors were obtained from an adult in good health.

The genes are TRBV29-1 and TRBJ1-5, with D unclear. Looked up from germline, CDR1 is SQVTM and CDR2 is ANQGSEA. Trimming left V 4 bases short and J 5 bases short, with 9 bases between. CDR3 length: 12 residues. CDR3 residues: CSVGGQDQPQHF. The CDR3 DNA reads TGCAGCGTTGGAGGGCAGGATCAGCCCCAGCATTTT. Based on the CDR3 plus reference TRBV29-1 and TRBJ1-5, the full variable domain is SAVISQKPSRDICQRGTSLTIQCQVDSQVTMMFWYRQQPGQSLTLIATANQGSEATYESGFVIDKFPISRPNLTFSTLTVSNMSPEDSSIYLCSVGGQDQPQHFGDGTRLSIL.

This chain's CDR3 is CASSPRNMAGNTIYF. The CDR3 coding sequence is TGTGCCAGCAGCCCCCGGAACATGGCTGGAAACACCATATATTTT. The V and J genes are TRBV7-2 and TRBJ1-3; D gene ambiguous. Germline V lookup: CDR1 SGHTA, CDR2 FQGNSA. The CDR3 consists of 15 residues. Trimming stripped 5 bases from V and 2 bases from J, with 13 bases between.

The gene calls are TRBV10-3 and TRBJ1-1; no definite D call. Trimming took off 0 bases at V and 1 base at J, with 6 bases between the two ends. The CDR3 is 14 amino acids. The germline gives CDR1 ENHRY, CDR2 SYGVKD. The CDR3, as DNA: TGTGCCATCAGTGAGTCGACGGGGAACACTGAAGCTTTCTTT. As protein: CAISESTGNTEAFF.

This rearrangement joins TRBV3-1 (or the pseudogene TRBV3-2) to TRBJ2-5, with 11 positions matching TRBD2. J was trimmed by 4 bases and V by 6 bases; bases with no gene match: 13. From germline, CDR1 is LGHDT and CDR2 YNNKEL (reference sequence). This CDR3 spans 17 amino acids. This chain's CDR3 is CASSDGIAGGLGETQYF. CDR3 DNA sequence: TGTGCCAGCAGTGACGGTATAGCGGGGGGGCTCGGAGAGACCCAGTACTTC.

The genes are TRBV6-5 and TRBJ2-1; D possibly corresponds to TRBD2 (6 bases). Trimming pared 10 bases from V and 1 base from J, leaving 14 bases between. CDR1 is MNHEY, CDR2 SVGAGI, per germline. The CDR3 sequence is 14 residues long. The CDR3 DNA reads as TGTGCCACCCTCCAGGGAGGATCCTACAATGAGCAGTTCTTC. Translated: CATLQGGSYNEQFF.

The chain is built from TRBV7-8 and TRBJ2-1; D uncertain. The germline gives CDR1 SGHVS, CDR2 FQNEAQ. There are 15 residues in the CDR3. Trimming left V 4 bases short and J 6 bases short, with 16 bases between. In DNA, the CDR3 is TGTGCCAGCAGCTACGCCGGCCCCCGCGCCAATGAGCAGTTCTTC. Residues: CASSYAGPRANEQFF.

The chain has TRBV19 and TRBJ1-1; tentative D call: TRBD1 (5 bases). V shed 0 bases and J shed 4 bases, with 15 bases lying between them. CDR3 length: 16 amino acids. Germline V CDR1 and CDR2: LNHDA, SQIVND (reference sequence). Here the CDR3 DNA reads TGTGCCAGTAGTATAGACCGCACGGGGGAGGCCACTGAAGCTTTCTTT. Residues: CASSIDRTGEATEAFF.

DNA of the CDR3: TGTGCCATCAGTGGGATGACAGGTGTTGGCTACACCTTC. Encoded protein: CAISGMTGVGYTF. This chain links TRBV10-3 with TRBJ1-2; TRBD1 is a possible D gene (6 bases). With 4 bases removed from V and 7 bases from J, the gap between germline ends came to 13 bases. The CDR3 is 13 residues long. Germline V lookup: CDR1 ENHRY, CDR2 SYGVKD.

The chain has TRBV28 and TRBJ2-3; D is ambiguous. V gave up 3 bases and J gave up 8 bases, with 12 bases separating them. Germline assignment: CDR1 MDHEN and CDR2 SYDVKM. The CDR3 is made up of 13 amino acids. CDR3 sequence (DNA): TGTGCCAGCAGTTTCTTGGCATCTTCTACGCAGTATTTT. It translates to CASSFLASSTQYF. The whole variable domain, filled in from reference TRBV28 and TRBJ2-3, reads DVKVTQSSRYLVKRTGEKVFLECVQDMDHENMFWYRQDPGLGLRLIYFSYDVKMKEKGDIPEGYSVSREKKERFSLILESASTNQTSMYLCASSFLASSTQYFGPGTRLTVL.

The rearrangement uses TRBV9 and TRBJ1-4, with TRBD1 matching over 11 bases. Trimming at V came to 3 bases and at J to 8 bases, leaving 6 bases not matched to a gene. The CDR3 consists of 15 residues. The germline gives CDR1 SGDLS, CDR2 YYNGEE. The CDR3 sequence is CASSAGTGGREKLFF. In nucleotides, the CDR3 is TGTGCCAGCAGCGCTGGGACAGGGGGAAGGGAAAAACTGTTTTTT.

The V call is TRBV19, the J call TRBJ1-1; D gene ambiguous. The CDR3 is 15 residues long. The V gene's germline CDR1 is LNHDA and CDR2 SQIVND (reference sequence). The V gene lost 1 base and the J gene lost 0 bases, with 9 bases spanning the gap. This CDR3 is CASSIAGSLNTEAFF. DNA of the CDR3: TGTGCCAGTAGTATAGCGGGCAGTCTGAACACTGAAGCTTTCTTT.

CDR3 residues: CSASPSGSDYNEQFF. DNA of the CDR3: TGCAGTGCTAGTCCTAGCGGGTCGGACTACAATGAGCAGTTCTTC. The J gene is TRBJ2-1, the V gene TRBV20-1; 8 bases fit TRBD2. The J segment lost 3 bases and the V segment lost 3 bases, leaving 7 bases of the junction unmatched. The CDR3 extends over 15 amino acids. Germline-derived CDR1 and CDR2 are DFQATT and SNEGSKA (reference sequence).

This sequence joins TRBV14 and TRBJ2-1; D possibly corresponds to TRBD1 (5 bases). The CDR3 loop spans 12 amino acids. Germline CDR1 reads SGHDN; CDR2 reads FVKESK. The V end was cut by 4 bases, the J end by 11 bases, with 12 bases between. Written as DNA, the CDR3 is TGTGCCAGCAGCCCCAAAGGGGTGAAGCAGTTCTTC. Translated: CASSPKGVKQFF.

The chain combines TRBV9 with TRBJ2-7; the match to TRBD2 covers 11 bases. Germline V gives CDR1 SGDLS, CDR2 YYNGEE. The J segment lost 5 bases and the V segment lost 3 bases, leaving 7 bases of the junction unmatched. CDR3 length equals 15 residues. CDR3 protein: CASSAVLAGVNEQYF. Here the CDR3 DNA reads TGTGCCAGCAGCGCAGTACTAGCGGGAGTTAACGAGCAGTACTTC.

The V and J genes are TRBV29-1 and TRBJ2-2, with 8 bases identical to TRBD2. V trimming: 7 bases; J trimming: 5 bases; junction bases outside the gene matches: 6. Looked up from germline, CDR1 is SQVTM and CDR2 is ANQGSEA. The CDR3 contains 13 residues. CDR3 in DNA: TGCAGCGGGACACGCGGGGGGACCGGGGAGCTGTTTTTT. It encodes CSGTRGGTGELFF.

This rearrangement joins TRBV3-1 (or the pseudogene TRBV3-2) to TRBJ2-1; 12 bases are shared with TRBD2. The CDR3 is 15 residues long. After removal of 4 bases from V and 4 bases from J, the junction contained 2 bases not matched to a gene. Germline values: CDR1 LGHDT, CDR2 YNNKEL (reference sequence). The chain's CDR3 is CASSPTSGGYNEQFF. The CDR3 coding sequence is TGTGCCAGCAGCCCTACTAGCGGGGGGTACAATGAGCAGTTCTTC.

The V call is TRBV27, the J call TRBJ1-2, with D possibly being TRBD1 (6 bases). The CDR3 runs 13 residues. V was clipped by 5 bases and J by 3 bases, with 10 bases between them. CDR1 and CDR2 (germline): MNHEY, SMNVEV (reference sequence). In DNA form, the CDR3 reads TGTGCCAGCAGTATGAACAGGGACTATGGCTACACCTTC. Protein product: CASSMNRDYGYTF.

The chain carries TRBV19 and TRBJ2-1, with TRBD2 identical over 10 bases. Losses at the gene ends were 8 bases for V and 6 bases for J; bases not matched to a gene: 10. This CDR3 has 15 amino acids. Germline CDR1 is LNHDA and CDR2 is SQIVND (reference sequence). The CDR3 loop is CASVIAGGHGNEQFF. The CDR3 bases are TGTGCCAGTGTTATAGCGGGAGGTCACGGCAATGAGCAGTTCTTC.

J is TRBJ2-7 and V is TRBV15; D remains unclear. V was clipped by 8 bases and J by 6 bases, with 8 bases between them. CDR3 length equals 10 residues. CDR1 is LNHNV, CDR2 YYDKDF, per germline (reference sequence). This CDR3 is CATGDSEQYF. DNA for the CDR3: TGTGCCACCGGAGACTCCGAGCAGTACTTC. The whole variable domain, remainder taken from reference TRBV15 and TRBJ2-7, is DAMVIQNPRYQVTQFGKPVTLSCSQTLNHNVMYWYQQKSSQAPKLLFHYYDKDFNNEADTPDNFQSRRPNTSFCFLDIRSPGLGDTAMYLCATGDSEQYFGPGTRLTVT.

The chain joins TRBV3-1 (or the pseudogene TRBV3-2) to TRBJ2-7; maybe TRBD1 (5 bases). Trimming took 3 bases from V and 5 from J, leaving 20 bases between them. Germline CDR1 is LGHDT and CDR2 is YNNKEL (reference sequence). The CDR3 is 16 amino acids. CDR3 loop: CASSQLRPQGGNEQYF. In DNA, the CDR3 is TGTGCCAGCAGCCAGTTAAGACCCCAGGGTGGTAACGAGCAGTACTTC.

The chain combines TRBV28 with TRBJ2-7; 7 bases line up with TRBD1. CDR1 MDHEN and CDR2 SYDVKM come from the germline V gene. The CDR3 extends over 14 amino acids. Trimming cost V 5 bases and J 3 bases; bases outside gene matches: 7. CDR3 sequence (DNA): TGTGCCAGCAGTCTCTCGGGACAGCTCTACGAGCAGTACTTC. Its protein product is CASSLSGQLYEQYF.

The V gene is TRBV6-1, the J gene TRBJ1-1; D is possibly TRBD1 (5 bases). The CDR3 covers 15 residues. Germline lookup yields CDR1 MNHNS and CDR2 SASEGT. V was cut by 2 bases and J by 3 bases, with 13 bases left in between. This chain's CDR3 is CASSERGQYYTEAFF. CDR3 in DNA: TGTGCCAGCAGTGAAAGGGGCCAGTATTACACTGAAGCTTTCTTT.

This sequence joins TRBV3-1 (or the pseudogene TRBV3-2) and TRBJ1-5; 8 bases match TRBD1. Looked up from germline, CDR1 is LGHDT and CDR2 is YNNKEL (reference sequence). This CDR3 is built from 15 residues. V shed 1 base and J 1 base; nucleotides not matched to a gene: 0. This CDR3 is CASSQGQGSNQPQHF. The CDR3 nucleotides read TGTGCCAGCAGCCAAGGACAGGGGAGCAATCAGCCCCAGCATTTT.

This chain connects TRBV7-2 to TRBJ1-2; 7 bases match TRBD1. J lost 6 bases, V lost 2 bases, and 3 bases had no gene match. From germline, CDR1 is SGHTA and CDR2 FQGNSA. The CDR3 spans 13 residues. The CDR3 loop reads CASSLPTGDGYTF. CDR3 in DNA: TGTGCCAGCAGCTTACCAACAGGGGATGGCTACACCTTC.

The V gene is TRBV29-1, the J gene TRBJ2-5, with 7 bases matching TRBD1. This CDR3 is built from 12 residues. The V gene's germline CDR1 is SQVTM and CDR2 ANQGSEA. V was pared by 3 bases and J by 13 bases, with 11 bases of the junction left unmatched. In DNA, the CDR3 is TGCAGCGTTGAGGGACAGTCTTCGCTGGCGTACTTC. Translating it yields CSVEGQSSLAYF.

V and J are TRBV7-2 and TRBJ2-7; 8 bases are shared with TRBD1. V lost 0 bases, J lost 2 bases, and 0 bases stayed unmatched. In germline, CDR1 is SGHTA, CDR2 FQGNSA. The CDR3 sequence is 14 residues long. CDR3 sequence reads: CASSLATGAYEQYF. The CDR3 DNA reads as TGTGCCAGCAGCTTAGCGACAGGGGCCTACGAGCAGTACTTC.

The CDR3 loop reads CASSQYRGRGTQYF. In DNA, the CDR3 is TGTGCCAGCAGCCAATACAGGGGACGGGGGACCCAGTACTTC. The chain recombines TRBV14 with TRBJ2-5; 7 nucleotides line up with TRBD1. The CDR3 is 14 amino acids. Looked up from germline, CDR1 is SGHDN and CDR2 is FVKESK. Germline trimming cut 2 bases from V and 7 bases from J; bases unmatched to any gene: 7. Variable domain in full (rest from reference TRBV14 and TRBJ2-5): EAGVTQFPSHSVIEKGQTVTLRCDPISGHDNLYWYRRVMGKEIKFLLHFVKESKQDESGMPNNRFLAERTGGTYSTLKVQPAELEDSGVYFCASSQYRGRGTQYFGPGTRLLVL.

V is TRBV28 and J is TRBJ1-2; TRBD1 agrees at 10 bases. The CDR3 extends over 15 amino acids. After removal of 1 base from V and 3 bases from J, the junction contained 2 bases not matched to a gene. Germline CDR1 reads MDHEN; CDR2 reads SYDVKM. As DNA, the CDR3 is TGTGCCAGCAGTTTATCGACAGGGGGCTACTATGGCTACACCTTC. This gives the protein CASSLSTGGYYGYTF.

The genes are TRBV5-8 and TRBJ1-6; no firm D call. Germline loops: CDR1 SGHTS, CDR2 YDEGEE. V lost 4 bases to trimming and J lost 9 bases, with 14 bases between them. This CDR3 spans 14 amino acids. CDR3 loop: CASSIGVMSSPLHF. CDR3 in DNA: TGTGCCAGCAGCATCGGAGTGATGAGTTCACCCCTCCACTTT.